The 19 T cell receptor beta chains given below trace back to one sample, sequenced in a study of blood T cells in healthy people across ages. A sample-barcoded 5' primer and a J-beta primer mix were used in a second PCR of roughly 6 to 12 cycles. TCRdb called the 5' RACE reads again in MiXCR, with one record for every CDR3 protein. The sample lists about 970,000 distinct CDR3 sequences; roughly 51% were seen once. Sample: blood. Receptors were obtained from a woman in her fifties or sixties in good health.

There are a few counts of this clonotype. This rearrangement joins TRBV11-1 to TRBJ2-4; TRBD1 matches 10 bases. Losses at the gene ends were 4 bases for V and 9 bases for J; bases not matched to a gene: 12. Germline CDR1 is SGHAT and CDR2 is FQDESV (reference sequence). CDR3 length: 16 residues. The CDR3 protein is CASSSGPGTGETIQYF. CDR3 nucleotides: TGTGCCAGCAGCTCCGGTCCGGGGACAGGGGAGACCATTCAGTACTTC.

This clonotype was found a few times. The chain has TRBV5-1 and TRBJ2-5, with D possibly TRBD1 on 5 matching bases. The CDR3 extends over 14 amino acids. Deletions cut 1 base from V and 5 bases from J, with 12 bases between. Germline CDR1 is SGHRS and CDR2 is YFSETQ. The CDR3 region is CASSLRQMVETQYF. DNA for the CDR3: TGCGCCAGCAGCTTGCGACAGATGGTGGAGACCCAGTACTTC.

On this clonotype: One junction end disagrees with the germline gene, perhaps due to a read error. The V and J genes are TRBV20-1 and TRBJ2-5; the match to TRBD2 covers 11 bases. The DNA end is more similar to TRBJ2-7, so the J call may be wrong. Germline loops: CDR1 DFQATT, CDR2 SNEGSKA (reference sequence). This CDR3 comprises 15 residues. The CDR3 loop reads CSARDLLAGGSEQYF. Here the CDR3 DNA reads TGCAGCGCTAGAGATCTTCTAGCGGGAGGATCCGAGCAGTACTTC.

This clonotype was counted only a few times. The CDR3 loop reads CASSLSSGANEQFF. The CDR3 region has the DNA TGTGCCAGCAGCTTATCTAGCGGGGCCAATGAGCAGTTCTTC. The V gene is TRBV7-9, the J gene TRBJ2-1; TRBD2 matches 9 bases. J lost 6 bases, V lost 2 bases, and 2 bases had no gene match. CDR1 and CDR2 (germline): SEHNR, FQNEAQ (reference sequence). The CDR3 totals 14 residues.

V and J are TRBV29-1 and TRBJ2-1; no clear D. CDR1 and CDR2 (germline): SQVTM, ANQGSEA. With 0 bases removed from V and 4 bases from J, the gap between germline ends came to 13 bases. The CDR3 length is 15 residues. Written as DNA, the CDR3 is TGCAGCGTTGAAGACTGGCAGGAGAGGTACAATGAGCAGTTCTTC. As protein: CSVEDWQERYNEQFF.

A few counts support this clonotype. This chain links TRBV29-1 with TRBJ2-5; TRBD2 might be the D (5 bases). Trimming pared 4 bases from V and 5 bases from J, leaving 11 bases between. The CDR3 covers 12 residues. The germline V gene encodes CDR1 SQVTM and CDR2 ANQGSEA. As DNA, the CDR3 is TGCAGCGTTGTACTAACGGGGGAGACCCAGTACTTC. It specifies CSVVLTGETQYF.

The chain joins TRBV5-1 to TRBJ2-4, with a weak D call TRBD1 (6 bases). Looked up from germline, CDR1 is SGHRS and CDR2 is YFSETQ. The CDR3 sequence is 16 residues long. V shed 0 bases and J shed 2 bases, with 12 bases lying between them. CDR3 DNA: TGCGCCAGCAGCTTGGGGACAGCGTGGTCCAAAAACATTCAGTACTTC. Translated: CASSLGTAWSKNIQYF.

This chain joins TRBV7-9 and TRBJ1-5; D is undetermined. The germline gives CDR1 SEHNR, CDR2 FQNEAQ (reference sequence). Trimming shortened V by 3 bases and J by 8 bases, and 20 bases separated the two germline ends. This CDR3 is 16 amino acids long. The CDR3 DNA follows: TGTGCCAGCAGCTTCGGTAGCGGGAGGAGGAATGAGCCCCAGCATTTT. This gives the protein CASSFGSGRRNEPQHF.

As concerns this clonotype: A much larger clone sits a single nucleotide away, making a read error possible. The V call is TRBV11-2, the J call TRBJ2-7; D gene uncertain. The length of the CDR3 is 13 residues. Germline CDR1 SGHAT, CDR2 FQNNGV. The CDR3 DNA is TGTGTCAGCAGTCTCGAGAGCTCCTACGAGCAGTACTTC. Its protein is CVSSLESSYEQYF.

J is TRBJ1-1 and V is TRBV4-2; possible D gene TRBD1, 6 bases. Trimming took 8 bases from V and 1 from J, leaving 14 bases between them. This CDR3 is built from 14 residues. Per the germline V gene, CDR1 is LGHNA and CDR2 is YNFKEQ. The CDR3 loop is CASGLTGPNTEAFF. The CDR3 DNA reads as TGTGCCAGCGGCCTGACAGGCCCGAACACTGAAGCTTTCTTT.

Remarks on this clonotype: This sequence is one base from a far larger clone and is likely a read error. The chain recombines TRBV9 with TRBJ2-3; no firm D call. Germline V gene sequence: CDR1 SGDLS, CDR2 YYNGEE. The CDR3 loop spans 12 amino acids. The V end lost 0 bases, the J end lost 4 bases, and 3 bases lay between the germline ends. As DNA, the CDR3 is TGTGCCAGCAGCGTAGTCCCAGATACGCAGTATTTT. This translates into CASSVVPDTQYF.

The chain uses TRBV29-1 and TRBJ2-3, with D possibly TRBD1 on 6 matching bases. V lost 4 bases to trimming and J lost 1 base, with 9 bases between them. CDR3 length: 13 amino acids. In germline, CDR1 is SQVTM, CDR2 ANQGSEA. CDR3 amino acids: CSVVRGGTDTQYF. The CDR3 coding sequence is TGCAGCGTTGTCAGGGGTGGCACAGATACGCAGTATTTT.

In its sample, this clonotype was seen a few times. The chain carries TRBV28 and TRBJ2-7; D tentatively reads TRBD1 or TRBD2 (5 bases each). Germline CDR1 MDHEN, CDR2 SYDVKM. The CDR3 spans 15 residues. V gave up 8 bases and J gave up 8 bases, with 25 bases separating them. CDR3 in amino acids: CASLRGQGSGGQQYF. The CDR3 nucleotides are TGTGCCAGCCTAAGAGGGCAGGGCTCCGGTGGGCAGCAGTACTTC.

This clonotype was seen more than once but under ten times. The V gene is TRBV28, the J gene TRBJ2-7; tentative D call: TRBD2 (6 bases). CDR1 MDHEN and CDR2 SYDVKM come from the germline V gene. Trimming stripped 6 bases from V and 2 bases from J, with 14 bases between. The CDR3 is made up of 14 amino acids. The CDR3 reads CASRSDYKTYEQYF. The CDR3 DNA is TGTGCCAGCAGATCGGACTATAAAACCTACGAGCAGTACTTC.

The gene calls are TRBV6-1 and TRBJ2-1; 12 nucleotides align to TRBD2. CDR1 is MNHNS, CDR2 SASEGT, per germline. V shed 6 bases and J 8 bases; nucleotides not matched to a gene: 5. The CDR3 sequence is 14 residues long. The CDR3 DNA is TGTGCCAGCAGGGCTAGCGGGGGGGCCGATGAGCAGTTCTTC. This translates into CASRASGGADEQFF.

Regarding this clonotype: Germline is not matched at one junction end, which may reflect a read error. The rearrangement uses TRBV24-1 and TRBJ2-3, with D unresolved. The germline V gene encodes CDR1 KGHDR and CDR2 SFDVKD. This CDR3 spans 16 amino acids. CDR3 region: CATSDLRGSSTDTQYF. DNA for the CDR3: TGCGCCACCAGTGACTTGCGAGGATCTAGCACAGATACGCAGTATTTT.

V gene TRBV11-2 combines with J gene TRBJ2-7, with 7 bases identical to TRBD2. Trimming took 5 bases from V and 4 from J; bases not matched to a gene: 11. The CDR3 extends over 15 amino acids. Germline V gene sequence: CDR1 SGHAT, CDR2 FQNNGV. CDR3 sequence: CASSPLAREIYEQYF. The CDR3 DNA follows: TGTGCCAGCAGCCCCCTAGCGCGGGAGATTTACGAGCAGTACTTC.

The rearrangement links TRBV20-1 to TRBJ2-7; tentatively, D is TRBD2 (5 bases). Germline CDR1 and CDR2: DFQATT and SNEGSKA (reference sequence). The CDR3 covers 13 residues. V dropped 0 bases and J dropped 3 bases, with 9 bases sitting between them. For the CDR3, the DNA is TGCAGTGCTAGAGAAGGCGGAGGCTACGAGCAGTACTTC. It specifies CSAREGGGYEQYF.

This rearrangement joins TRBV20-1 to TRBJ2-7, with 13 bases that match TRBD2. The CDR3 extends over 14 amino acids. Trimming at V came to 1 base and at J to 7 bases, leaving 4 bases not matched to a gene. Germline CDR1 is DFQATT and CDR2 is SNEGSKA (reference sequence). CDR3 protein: CSARVLAGGGEQYF. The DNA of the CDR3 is TGCAGTGCTAGAGTACTAGCGGGAGGGGGGGAGCAGTACTTC.